A single sample is the source of the 8 T cell receptor beta chains below, sequenced in a study of blood T cell repertoires in COVID-19. The data were produced by immunoSEQ multiplex PCR, yet TCRdb's version contains in-frame clones alone and is incomplete. The table lists 60,000 to 85,000 clones, more than 75% of them singletons. Sequencing used peripheral blood. The receptors shown here come from a man aged 50 or older with acute or convalescent COVID-19.

Here the CDR3 reads CSVERPGGIAYGYTF. The CDR3 bases are TGCAGCGTTGAACGCCCAGGGGGCATCGCCTATGGCTACACCTTC. This chain uses TRBV29-1 with TRBJ1-2; 8 positions agree with TRBD1. The J segment lost 4 bases and the V segment lost 2 bases, leaving 9 bases of the junction unmatched. In germline, CDR1 is SQVTM, CDR2 ANQGSEA. CDR3 length: 15 residues.

V gene TRBV28 combines with J gene TRBJ1-5; TRBD1 aligns across 7 bases. The CDR3 spans 14 residues. The V gene's germline CDR1 is MDHEN and CDR2 SYDVKM. J lost 5 bases, V lost 2 bases, and 3 bases had no gene match. This chain's CDR3 is CASSLGGGDQPQHF. CDR3 nucleotide sequence: TGTGCCAGCAGTTTAGGAGGGGGCGATCAGCCCCAGCATTTT.

The rearrangement joins TRBV11-2 to TRBJ2-1; the match to TRBD2 covers 7 bases. The V and J ends lost 1 base and 10 bases, in that order; junction bases with no gene match: 10. The CDR3 loop spans 15 amino acids. Germline loops: CDR1 SGHAT, CDR2 FQNNGV. The CDR3 sequence is CASSLAPSLATEQFF. The CDR3 DNA is TGTGCCAGCAGCTTAGCCCCTTCACTAGCGACCGAGCAGTTCTTC.

The rearrangement joins TRBV6-6 to TRBJ1-2; no clear D. The CDR3 loop spans 11 amino acids. Trimming took off 6 bases at V and 8 bases at J, with 10 bases between the two ends. Germline-derived CDR1 and CDR2 are MNHNY and SVGAGI (reference sequence). The DNA for the CDR3 is TGTGCCAGCAGAAATGCGGGGGGCTACACCTTC. It codes for CASRNAGGYTF.

This sequence joins TRBV7-6 and TRBJ2-3; no clear D gene. The ends were cut back, 2 bases at V and 2 bases at J, with 8 bases in the middle. The CDR3 contains 14 residues. In germline, CDR1 is SGHVS, CDR2 FNYEAQ. The CDR3 DNA reads as TGTGCCAGCAGCTTATTAAGCGCCACAGATACGCAGTATTTT. Amino acids: CASSLLSATDTQYF.

The chain has TRBV27 and TRBJ1-2, with a possible D match to TRBD1 (6 bases). CDR3 size: 15 residues. The germline CDR1 and CDR2 sequences are MNHEY and SMNVEV (reference sequence). With 5 bases removed from V and 5 bases from J, the gap between germline ends came to 18 bases. The CDR3 DNA reads as TGTGCCAGCAGTCCCCAAGGGGGTGGACGTTATGGCTACACCTTC. It encodes CASSPQGGGRYGYTF.

The CDR3, as DNA: TGTGCCAGCAGTTACTCGTTGGTCTGGACAACCACGAACACCGGGGAGCTGTTTTTT. Its translation is CASSYSLVWTTTNTGELFF. The rearrangement joins TRBV6-2 or TRBV6-3 to TRBJ2-2; D perhaps matches TRBD1 (5 bases). The CDR3 covers 19 residues. With 0 bases removed from V and 0 bases from J, the gap between germline ends came to 17 bases. Germline loops: CDR1 MNHEY, CDR2 SVGEGT.

The V call is TRBV4-1, the J call TRBJ1-2, with a possible D match to TRBD1 (6 bases). CDR3 length: 15 residues. Trimming took off 3 bases at V and 2 bases at J, with 13 bases between the two ends. Germline lookup yields CDR1 MGHRA and CDR2 YSYEKL. The DNA of the CDR3 is TGCGCCAGCAGCCAGGGGACAAGGACCAACTATGGCTACACCTTC. Encoded protein: CASSQGTRTNYGYTF.